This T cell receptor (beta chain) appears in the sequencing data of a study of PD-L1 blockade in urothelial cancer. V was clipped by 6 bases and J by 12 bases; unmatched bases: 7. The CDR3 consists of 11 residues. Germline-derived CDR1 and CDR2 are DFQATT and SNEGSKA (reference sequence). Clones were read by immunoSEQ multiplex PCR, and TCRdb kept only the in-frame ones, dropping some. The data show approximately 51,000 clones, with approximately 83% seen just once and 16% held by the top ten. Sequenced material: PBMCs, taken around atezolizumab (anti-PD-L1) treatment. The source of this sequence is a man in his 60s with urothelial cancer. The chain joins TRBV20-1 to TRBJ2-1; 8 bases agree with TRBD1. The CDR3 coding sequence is TGCAGTGCCCGGACAGGGCTCGGGCAGTTCTTC. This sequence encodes CSARTGLGQFF.